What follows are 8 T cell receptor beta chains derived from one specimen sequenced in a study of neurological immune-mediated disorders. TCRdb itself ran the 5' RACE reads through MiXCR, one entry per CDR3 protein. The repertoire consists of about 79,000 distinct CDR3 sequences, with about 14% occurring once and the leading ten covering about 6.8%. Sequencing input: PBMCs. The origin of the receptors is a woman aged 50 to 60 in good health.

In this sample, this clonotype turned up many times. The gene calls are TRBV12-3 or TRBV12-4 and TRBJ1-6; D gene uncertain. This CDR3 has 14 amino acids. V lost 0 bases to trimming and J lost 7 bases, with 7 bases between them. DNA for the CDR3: TGTGCCAGCAGTTTAGCAGGAAGCAATTCACCCCTCCACTTT. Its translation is CASSLAGSNSPLHF.

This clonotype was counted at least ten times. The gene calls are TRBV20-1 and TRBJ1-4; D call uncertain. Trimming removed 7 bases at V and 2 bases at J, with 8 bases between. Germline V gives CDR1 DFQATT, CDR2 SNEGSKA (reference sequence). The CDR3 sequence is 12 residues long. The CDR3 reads CSVGGTNEKLFF. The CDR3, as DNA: TGCAGTGTCGGCGGCACTAATGAAAAACTGTTTTTT.

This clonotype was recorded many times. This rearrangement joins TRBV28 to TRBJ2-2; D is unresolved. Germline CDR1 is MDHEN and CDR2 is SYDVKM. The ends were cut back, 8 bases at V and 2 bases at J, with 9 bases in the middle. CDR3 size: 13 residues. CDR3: CASLHSNTGELFF. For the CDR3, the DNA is TGTGCCAGCCTCCACAGCAACACCGGGGAGCTGTTTTTT.

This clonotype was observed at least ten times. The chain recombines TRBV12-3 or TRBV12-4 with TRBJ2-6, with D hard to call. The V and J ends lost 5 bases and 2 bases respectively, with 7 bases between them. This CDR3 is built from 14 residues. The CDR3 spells CASSRGTGANVLTF. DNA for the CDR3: TGTGCCAGCAGTCGAGGAACTGGGGCCAACGTCCTGACTTTC.

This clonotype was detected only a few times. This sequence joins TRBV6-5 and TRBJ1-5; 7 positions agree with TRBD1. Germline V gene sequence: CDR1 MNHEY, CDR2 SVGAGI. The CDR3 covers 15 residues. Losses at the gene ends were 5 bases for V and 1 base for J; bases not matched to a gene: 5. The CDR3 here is CASSLTGASNQPQHF. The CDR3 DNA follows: TGTGCCAGCAGTCTTACAGGGGCCAGCAATCAGCCCCAGCATTTT.

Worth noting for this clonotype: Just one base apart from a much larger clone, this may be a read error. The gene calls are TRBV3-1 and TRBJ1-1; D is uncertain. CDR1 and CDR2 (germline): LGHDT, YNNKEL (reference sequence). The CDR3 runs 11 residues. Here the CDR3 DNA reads TGTGCCAACAGCCAAGGGTCCCATGCTTTCTTT. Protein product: CANSQGSHAFF.

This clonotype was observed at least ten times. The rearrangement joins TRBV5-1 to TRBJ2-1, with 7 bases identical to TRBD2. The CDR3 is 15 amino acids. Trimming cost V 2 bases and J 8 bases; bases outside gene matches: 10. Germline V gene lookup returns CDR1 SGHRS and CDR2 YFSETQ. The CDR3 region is CASSLRAGGGDEQFF. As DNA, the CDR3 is TGCGCCAGCAGCTTACGAGCCGGGGGAGGGGATGAGCAGTTCTTC. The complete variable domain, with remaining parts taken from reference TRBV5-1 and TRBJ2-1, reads KAGVTQTPRYLIKTRGQQVTLSCSPISGHRSVSWYQQTPGQGLQFLFEYFSETQRNKGNFPGRFSGRQFSNSRSEMNVSTLELGDSALYLCASSLRAGGGDEQFFGPGTRLTVL.

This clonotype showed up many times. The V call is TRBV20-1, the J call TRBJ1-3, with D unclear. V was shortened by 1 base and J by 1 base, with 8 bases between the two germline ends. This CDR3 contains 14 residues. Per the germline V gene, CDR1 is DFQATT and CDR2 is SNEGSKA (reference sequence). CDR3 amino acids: CSARVTVSGNTIYF. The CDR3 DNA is TGCAGTGCTAGAGTTACAGTATCTGGAAACACCATATATTTT.